Below, 5 T cell receptor beta chains from the same sample are listed, as sequenced in a study of blood T cell repertoires in COVID-19. TCRdb's table, derived via immunoSEQ multiplex PCR, lists solely in-frame clones and lacks some. Among about 160,000 clones, 80% were seen once, and the ten largest hold roughly 3.4%. Material for sequencing was PBMCs or T cells enriched from blood (not recorded which). These receptors were taken from a woman in her sixties or seventies who had recovered from COVID-19.

The chain's CDR3 is CASSQVRGGELFF. CDR3 nucleotides: TGTGCCAGCAGCCAAGTTCGAGGTGGGGAGCTGTTTTTT. The gene calls are TRBV4-2 and TRBJ2-2, with D hard to call. The CDR3 runs to 13 residues. Trimming removed 1 base from V and 8 bases from J, with 8 bases in between. Germline V gene data show CDR1 as LGHNA and CDR2 as YNFKEQ.

V is TRBV18 and J is TRBJ2-5, with D possibly matching TRBD2 (6 bases). The CDR3 is 16 residues long. The V end lost 3 bases, the J end lost 7 bases, and 21 bases lay between the germline ends. Germline CDR1 KGHSH, CDR2 LQKENI. The CDR3 bases are TGTGCCAGCTCACCCACCCAGGGAGGTGTTTTCGGGACCCAGTACTTC. Translating it yields CASSPTQGGVFGTQYF.

This sequence joins TRBV7-8 and TRBJ2-3; 9 bases agree with TRBD2. V lost 1 base, J lost 3 bases, and 5 bases stayed unmatched. This CDR3 is 16 amino acids long. Per germline, CDR1 SGHVS and CDR2 FQNEAQ. In nucleotides, the CDR3 is TGTGCCAGCAGCTTAGGCGGGGGGGCGTCGACAGATACGCAGTATTTT. Its translation is CASSLGGGASTDTQYF.

V usage is TRBV5-5 and J usage is TRBJ1-4, with D hard to call. The CDR3 totals 17 residues. V was pared by 5 bases and J by 6 bases, with 23 bases between. Per germline, CDR1 SGHKS and CDR2 YYEKEE (reference sequence). In nucleotides, the CDR3 is TGTGCCAGCAGTCTCGGGGTCGACTCAGCCCGATATGAAAAACTGTTTTTT. It yields the protein CASSLGVDSARYEKLFF.

The rearrangement uses TRBV15 and TRBJ1-4; no reliable D call. Germline V gene data show CDR1 as LNHNV and CDR2 as YYDKDF (reference sequence). Trimming removed 1 base from V and 7 bases from J, with 19 bases in between. This CDR3 is 17 amino acids long. CDR3 DNA: TGTGCCACCAGCAGAGGGGGTACAACCGGGGTGGGTGAAAAACTGTTTTTT. Translated: CATSRGGTTGVGEKLFF.